The TCR beta chain described here comes from a study of OX40 agonist ivuxolimab in advanced cancers. Study summary: Three patients showed partial responses: one hepatocellular carcinoma and two cutaneous melanoma cases.

Exclusion of a patient followed from autoimmune disease history or systemic immunosuppression. Regarding this clone: Its antigen is not identified.

The table came from immunoSEQ multiplex PCR; TCRdb's copy has only in-frame clones and leaves some out. The table records around 60,000 clones, 65% to 85% of them present only once. Study results and caveats: Specificity for antigen went undetermined in the expanded peripheral T cells. In the 0.1-3.0 mg/kg groups, partial responders showed among the lowest expansion.

The V and J ends lost 5 bases and 1 base respectively, with 8 bases between them. CDR1 and CDR2 (germline): SGHDN, FVKESK. This CDR3 is 13 amino acids long. This receptor was taken from an adult with an advanced solid tumor such as melanoma, head and neck, liver or kidney cancer. The sequences come from CD4+ or CD8+ T cells sorted from blood, collected in a trial of the OX40 agonist ivuxolimab. The chain couples TRBV14 to TRBJ1-1; tentatively, D is TRBD1 (6 bases). CDR3: CASSDRSNTEAFF. The DNA for the CDR3 is TGTGCCAGCAGCGACAGGTCGAACACTGAAGCTTTCTTT.